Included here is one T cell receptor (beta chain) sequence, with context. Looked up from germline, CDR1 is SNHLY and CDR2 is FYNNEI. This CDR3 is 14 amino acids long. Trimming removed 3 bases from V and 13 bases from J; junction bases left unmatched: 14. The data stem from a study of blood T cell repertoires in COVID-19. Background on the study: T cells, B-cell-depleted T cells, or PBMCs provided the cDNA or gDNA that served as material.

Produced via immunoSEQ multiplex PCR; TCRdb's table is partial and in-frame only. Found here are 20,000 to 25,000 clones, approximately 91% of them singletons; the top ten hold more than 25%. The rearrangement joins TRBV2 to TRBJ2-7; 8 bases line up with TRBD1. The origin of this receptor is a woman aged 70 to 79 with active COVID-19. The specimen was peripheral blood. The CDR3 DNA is TGTGCCAGCAGTGAGGCCAGGGGGCATCCTGTTGACTACTTC. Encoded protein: CASSEARGHPVDYF.